The rows below give T cell receptor beta chains drawn from one sample of a study of spatial heterogeneity in lung cancer. TCRdb called the 5' RACE reads again in MiXCR, with one record for every CDR3 protein. Among about 45,000 distinct CDR3 sequences listed, almost 7% were seen once. The input for sequencing was PBMCs, taken at surgery. The receptors here all came from a female donor with early-stage non-small cell lung cancer. CDR3s include the opening cysteine and the closing phenylalanine or tryptophan. A D gene is named only where the DNA matches it firmly. Not every row has a clone size; where given, it reads once, few, many or a size class.

TRBD2,NA,18,TRBJ2-3,TRBV11-2,CASSPFLLALGSTDTQYF,TGTGCCAGCAGCCCTTTCTTACTAGCGCTAGGGTCCACAGATACGCAGTATTTT
NA,many,14,TRBJ2-4,TRBV29-1,CSVISRQNQNIQYF,TGCAGCGTTATTAGCCGACAGAACCAAAACATTCAGTACTTC
TRBD2,many,13,TRBJ2-3,TRBV7-9,CASSERLAGLQYF,TGTGCCAGCAGCGAGAGACTAGCGGGGCTGCAGTATTTT
NA,NA,14,TRBJ2-1,TRBV18,CASSPSVSYNEQFF,TGTGCCAGCTCCCCCAGCGTTTCCTACAATGAGCAGTTCTTC
TRBD1,many,15,TRBJ2-7,TRBV6-5,CASSKTGASSYEQYF,TGTGCCAGCAGTAAGACAGGGGCCAGCTCCTACGAGCAGTACTTC
TRBD1,many,18,TRBJ1-1,TRBV18,CASSSRGRTGGMNTEAFF,TGTGCCAGCTCATCGAGGGGAAGAACAGGGGGCATGAACACTGAAGCTTTCTTT
NA,many,14,TRBJ2-7,TRBV20-1,CSARRRVNTYEQYF,TGCAGTGCTAGGCGCAGGGTAAATACCTACGAGCAGTACTTC
TRBD2,NA,14,TRBJ2-1,TRBV2,CASRDLAGNNEQFF,TGTGCCAGCAGGGATCTAGCGGGAAACAATGAGCAGTTCTTC
NA,many,19,TRBJ2-7,TRBV7-2,CASSLALAQGGLWTYEQYF,TGTGCCAGCAGCTTAGCACTAGCTCAGGGTGGTCTCTGGACCTACGAGCAGTACTTC
TRBD1,NA,14,TRBJ2-7,TRBV4-3,CASSRQTGDNEQYF,TGCGCCAGCAGCCGACAGACAGGGGATAACGAGCAGTACTTC
NA,many,14,TRBJ1-2,TRBV9,CASSVDDSNYGYTF,TGTGCCAGCAGCGTAGATGACAGTAACTATGGCTACACCTTC
NA,many,16,TRBJ1-5,TRBV24-1,CATSDFTGGPNQPQHF,TGTGCCACCAGTGATTTCACAGGCGGTCCGAATCAGCCCCAGCATTTT
NA,many,13,TRBJ1-1,TRBV7-9,CASSRDSRPEAFF,TGTGCCAGCAGCAGAGACAGCCGACCTGAAGCTTTCTTT
TRBD1,many,15,TRBJ2-1,TRBV12-3/TRBV12-4,CASRTGQGAYNEQFF,TGTGCCAGCAGAACCGGACAGGGGGCGTACAATGAGCAGTTCTTC